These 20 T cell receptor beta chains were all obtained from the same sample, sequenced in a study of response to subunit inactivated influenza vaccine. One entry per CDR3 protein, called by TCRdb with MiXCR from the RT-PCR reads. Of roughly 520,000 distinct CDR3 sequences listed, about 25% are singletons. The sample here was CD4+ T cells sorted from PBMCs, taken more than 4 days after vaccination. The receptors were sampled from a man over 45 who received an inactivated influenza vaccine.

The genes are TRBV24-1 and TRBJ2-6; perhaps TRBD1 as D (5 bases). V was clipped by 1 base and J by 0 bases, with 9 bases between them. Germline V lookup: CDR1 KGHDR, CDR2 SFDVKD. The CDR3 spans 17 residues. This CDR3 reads CATSDFTGVSGANVLTF. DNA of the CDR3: TGTGCCACCAGTGATTTCACAGGAGTCTCTGGGGCCAACGTCCTGACTTTC.

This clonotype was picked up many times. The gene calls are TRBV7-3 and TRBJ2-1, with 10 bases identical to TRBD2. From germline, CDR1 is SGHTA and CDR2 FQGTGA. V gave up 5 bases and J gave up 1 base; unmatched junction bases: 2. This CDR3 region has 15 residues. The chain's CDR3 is CASSETSGSYNEQFF. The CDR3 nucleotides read TGTGCCAGCAGCGAGACTAGCGGGTCCTACAATGAGCAGTTCTTC.

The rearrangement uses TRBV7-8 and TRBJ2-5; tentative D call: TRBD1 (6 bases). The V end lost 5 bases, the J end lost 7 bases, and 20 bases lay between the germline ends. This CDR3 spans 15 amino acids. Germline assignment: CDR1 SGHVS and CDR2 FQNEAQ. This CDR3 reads CASSPLWGKGGTQYF. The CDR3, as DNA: TGTGCCAGCAGCCCCCTCTGGGGGAAAGGGGGGACCCAGTACTTC.

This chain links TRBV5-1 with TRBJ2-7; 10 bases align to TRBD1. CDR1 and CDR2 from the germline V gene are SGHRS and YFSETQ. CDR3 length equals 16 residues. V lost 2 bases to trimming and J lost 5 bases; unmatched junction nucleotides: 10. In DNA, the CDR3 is TGCGCCAGCAGCTTTGGGGACAGGGGAGTGGGCCACGAGCAGTACTTC. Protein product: CASSFGDRGVGHEQYF.

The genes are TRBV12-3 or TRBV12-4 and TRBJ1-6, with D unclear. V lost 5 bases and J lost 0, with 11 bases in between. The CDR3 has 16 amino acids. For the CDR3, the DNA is TGTGCCAGCAGTCCGCGAGGGAGCTCCTATAATTCACCCCTCCACTTT. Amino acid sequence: CASSPRGSSYNSPLHF.

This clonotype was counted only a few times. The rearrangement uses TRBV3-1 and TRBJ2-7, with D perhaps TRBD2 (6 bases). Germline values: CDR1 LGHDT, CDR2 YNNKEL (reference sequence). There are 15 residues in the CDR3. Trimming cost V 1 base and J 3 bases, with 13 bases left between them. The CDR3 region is CASSQASGLLYEQYF. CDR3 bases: TGTGCCAGCAGCCAAGCTTCGGGACTTCTCTACGAGCAGTACTTC.

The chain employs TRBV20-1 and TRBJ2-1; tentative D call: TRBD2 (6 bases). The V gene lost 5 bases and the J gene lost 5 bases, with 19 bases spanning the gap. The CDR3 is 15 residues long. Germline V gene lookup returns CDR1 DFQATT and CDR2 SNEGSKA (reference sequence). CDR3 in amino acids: CSASENGRANNEQFF. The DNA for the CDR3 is TGCAGTGCTTCAGAGAACGGGAGAGCTAACAATGAGCAGTTCTTC.

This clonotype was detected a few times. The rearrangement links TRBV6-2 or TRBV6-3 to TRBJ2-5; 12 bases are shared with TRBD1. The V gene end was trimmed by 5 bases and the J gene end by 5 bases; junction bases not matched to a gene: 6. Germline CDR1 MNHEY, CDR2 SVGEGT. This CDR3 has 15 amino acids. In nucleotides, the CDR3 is TGTGCCAGCAGTACACCGGGACAGGGGGCCGAGACCCAGTACTTC. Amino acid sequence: CASSTPGQGAETQYF.

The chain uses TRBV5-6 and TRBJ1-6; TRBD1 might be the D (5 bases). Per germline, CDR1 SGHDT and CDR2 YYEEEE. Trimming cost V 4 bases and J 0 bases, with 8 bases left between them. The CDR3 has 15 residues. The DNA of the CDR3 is TGTGCCAGCAGCCGGGGCTTCTCCTATAATTCACCCCTCCACTTT. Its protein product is CASSRGFSYNSPLHF.

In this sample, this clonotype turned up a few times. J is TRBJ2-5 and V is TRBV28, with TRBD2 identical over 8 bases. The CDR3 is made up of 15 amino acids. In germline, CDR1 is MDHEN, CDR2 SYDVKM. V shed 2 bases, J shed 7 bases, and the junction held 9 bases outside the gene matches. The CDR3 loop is CASSLGISGIRTQYF. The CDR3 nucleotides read TGTGCCAGCAGTTTAGGAATTAGCGGGATAAGGACCCAGTACTTC. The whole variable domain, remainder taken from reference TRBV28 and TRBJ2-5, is DVKVTQSSRYLVKRTGEKVFLECVQDMDHENMFWYRQDPGLGLRLIYFSYDVKMKEKGDIPEGYSVSREKKERFSLILESASTNQTSMYLCASSLGISGIRTQYFGPGTRLLVL.

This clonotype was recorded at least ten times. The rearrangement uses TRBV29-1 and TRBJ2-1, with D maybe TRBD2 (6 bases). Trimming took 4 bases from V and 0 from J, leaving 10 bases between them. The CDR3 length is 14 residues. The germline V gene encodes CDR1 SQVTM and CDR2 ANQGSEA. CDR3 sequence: CSVVLGSSYNEQFF. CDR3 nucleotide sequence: TGCAGCGTTGTTCTCGGGAGCTCCTACAATGAGCAGTTCTTC.

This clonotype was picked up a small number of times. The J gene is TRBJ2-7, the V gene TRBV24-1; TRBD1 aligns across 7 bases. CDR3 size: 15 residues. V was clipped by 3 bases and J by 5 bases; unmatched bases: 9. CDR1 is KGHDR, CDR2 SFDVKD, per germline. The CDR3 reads CATSDGSIGGDEQYF. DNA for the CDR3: TGTGCCACCAGTGATGGATCGATAGGGGGCGACGAGCAGTACTTC.

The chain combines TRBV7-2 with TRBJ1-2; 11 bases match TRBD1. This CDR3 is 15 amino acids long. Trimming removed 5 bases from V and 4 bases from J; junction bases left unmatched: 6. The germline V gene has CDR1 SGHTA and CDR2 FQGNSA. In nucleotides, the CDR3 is TGTGCCAGCAGCGTGGGACAGGGGGTCGGCTATGGCTACACCTTC. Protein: CASSVGQGVGYGYTF. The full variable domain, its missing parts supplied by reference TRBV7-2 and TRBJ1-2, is GAGVSQSPSNKVTEKGKDVELRCDPISGHTALYWYRQSLGQGLEFLIYFQGNSAPDKSGLPSDRFSAERTGGSVSTLTIQRTQQEDSAVYLCASSVGQGVGYGYTFGSGTRLTVV.

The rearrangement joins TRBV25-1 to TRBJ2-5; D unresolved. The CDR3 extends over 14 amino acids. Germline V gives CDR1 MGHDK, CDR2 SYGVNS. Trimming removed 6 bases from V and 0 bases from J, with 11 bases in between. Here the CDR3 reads CASRAASYQETQYF. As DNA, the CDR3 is TGTGCCAGCAGGGCAGCCTCGTACCAAGAGACCCAGTACTTC. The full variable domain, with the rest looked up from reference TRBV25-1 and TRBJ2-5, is EADIYQTPRYLVIGTGKKITLECSQTMGHDKMYWYQQDPGMELHLIHYSYGVNSTEKGDLSSESTVSRIRTEHFPLTLESARPSHTSQYLCASRAASYQETQYFGPGTRLLVL.

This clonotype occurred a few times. The DNA of the CDR3 is TGTGCCAGCAGTTACCAGGGGATCGGTGAAAAACTGTTTTTT. This encodes CASSYQGIGEKLFF. The chain carries TRBV6-2 or TRBV6-3 and TRBJ1-4, with D possibly matching TRBD1 (6 bases). The V gene's germline CDR1 is MNHEY and CDR2 SVGEGT. V lost 2 bases and J 7 bases, leaving 11 bases between the germline ends. The CDR3 covers 14 residues.

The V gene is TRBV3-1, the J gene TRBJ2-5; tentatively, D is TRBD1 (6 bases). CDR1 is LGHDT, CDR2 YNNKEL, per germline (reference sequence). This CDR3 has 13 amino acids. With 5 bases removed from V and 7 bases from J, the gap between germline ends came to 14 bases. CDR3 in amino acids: CASSSWTARTQYF. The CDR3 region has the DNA TGTGCCAGCAGCTCGTGGACAGCTCGGACCCAGTACTTC.

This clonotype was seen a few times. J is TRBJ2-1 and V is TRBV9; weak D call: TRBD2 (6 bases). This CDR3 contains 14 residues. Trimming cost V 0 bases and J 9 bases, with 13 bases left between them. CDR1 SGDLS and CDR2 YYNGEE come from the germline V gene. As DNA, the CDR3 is TGTGCCAGCAGCGTAGTATTGGGAGGAGGTGAGCAGTTCTTC. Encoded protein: CASSVVLGGGEQFF.

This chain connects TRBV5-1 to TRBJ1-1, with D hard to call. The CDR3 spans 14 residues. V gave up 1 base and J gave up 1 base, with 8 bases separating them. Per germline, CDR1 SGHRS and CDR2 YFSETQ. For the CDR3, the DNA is TGCGCCAGCAGCTTGACCGGGGAGAACACTGAAGCTTTCTTT. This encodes CASSLTGENTEAFF.

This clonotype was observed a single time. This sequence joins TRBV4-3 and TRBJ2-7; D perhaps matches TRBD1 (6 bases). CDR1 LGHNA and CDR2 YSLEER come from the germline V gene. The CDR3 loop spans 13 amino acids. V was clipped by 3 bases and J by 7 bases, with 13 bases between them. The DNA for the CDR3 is TGCGCCAGCAGCCAGGACAGCGAGGGGGAGCAGTACTTC. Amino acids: CASSQDSEGEQYF.

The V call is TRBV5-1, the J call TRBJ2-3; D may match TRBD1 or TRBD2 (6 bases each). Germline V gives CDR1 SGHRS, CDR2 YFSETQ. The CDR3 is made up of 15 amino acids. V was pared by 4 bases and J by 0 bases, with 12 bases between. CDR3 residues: CASSAGHRSTDTQYF. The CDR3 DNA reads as TGCGCCAGCAGCGCGGGACACCGGAGCACAGATACGCAGTATTTT.